These 5 T cell receptor beta chains were all obtained from the same sample, sequenced in a study of blood T cell repertoires in COVID-19 (TCRdb year 2020). The library was produced with the immunoSEQ multiplex PCR assay. This is the immuneACCESS table as TCRdb keeps it, with only in-frame sequences that have V and J called. A part of the clones is gone; compared with another copy, unresolved V genes explain less than half, and the rest is unexplained. The sample table contains roughly 38,000 clones; only one count was recorded for about 82% of them. The ten largest clones represent under 15% of the sample. Sequenced sample: peripheral blood. These TCRs come from a human donor in a cohort sampled during active COVID-19.

This clone turned up a few times. The chain links TRBV5-1 to TRBJ2-1, with D possibly matching TRBD1 (5 bases). The CDR3 spans 13 residues. The V gene lost 0 bases and the J gene lost 10 bases, with 11 bases spanning the gap. Germline loops: CDR1 SGHRS, CDR2 YFSETQ. The CDR3: CASSLERAGEQFF. Written as DNA, the CDR3 is TGCGCCAGCAGCTTGGAGAGAGCAGGGGAGCAGTTCTTC.

This clone was recorded a few times. V gene TRBV19 combines with J gene TRBJ1-2; a weak D match, TRBD1 (6 bases). Looked up from germline, CDR1 is LNHDA and CDR2 is SQIVND (reference sequence). The CDR3 has 14 amino acids. Trimming took off 7 bases at V and 0 bases at J, with 12 bases between the two ends. The CDR3 loop reads CASIQTGTNYGYTF. CDR3 in DNA: TGTGCCAGTATCCAGACAGGTACTAACTATGGCTACACCTTC.

This chain links TRBV30 with TRBJ1-3, with D possibly being TRBD1 (6 bases). V gave up 0 bases and J gave up 0 bases, with 18 bases separating them. The CDR3 contains 18 residues. Germline V gene sequence: CDR1 GTSNPN, CDR2 SVGIG (reference sequence). The CDR3 nucleotides read TGTGCCTGGAGTGTAAGGGGGTCCAACGTCGCCTCTGGAAACACCATATATTTT. It codes for CAWSVRGSNVASGNTIYF.

This chain links TRBV5-8 with TRBJ2-7, with D uncertain. The V end was cut by 0 bases, the J end by 7 bases, with 8 bases between. This CDR3 has 12 residues. The germline V gene encodes CDR1 SGHTS and CDR2 YDEGEE. This chain's CDR3 is CASSLALREQYF. CDR3 nucleotide sequence: TGTGCCAGCAGCTTGGCCCTACGGGAGCAGTACTTC.

The chain links TRBV15 to TRBJ2-3; a weak D match, TRBD1 (5 bases). The CDR3 is made up of 15 amino acids. Germline V gene sequence: CDR1 LNHNV, CDR2 YYDKDF (reference sequence). Trimming cost V 0 bases and J 3 bases, with 10 bases left between them. CDR3 residues: CATSREARTTDTQYF. For the CDR3, the DNA is TGTGCCACCAGCAGAGAGGCTAGGACAACAGATACGCAGTATTTT.